The clone carrying this T cell receptor beta chain was detected only a few times. The sample belongs to a study of blood T cell repertoires in COVID-19. Germline CDR1 reads PRHDT; CDR2 reads FYEKMQ (reference sequence). The CDR3 has 13 residues. The V gene lost 3 bases and the J gene lost 8 bases, with 10 bases spanning the gap. Authors' methods: For nucleated cells, counts were estimated from reference gene primer amplification. Some clones are missing from TCRdb's copy, which holds only in-frame ones; the method was immunoSEQ multiplex PCR. V and J calls and clone size are given by that table; D and trimming were obtained from the DNA. Among 200,000 to 250,000 clones listed, 84% were seen once.

The chain couples TRBV13 to TRBJ1-4; D unresolved. The origin of this receptor is a woman of 80 years or more with COVID-19, enrolled during active disease. The sequenced material came from peripheral blood. CDR3 sequence reads: CASSLAQAEKLFF. The DNA for the CDR3 is TGTGCCAGCAGCTTGGCCCAAGCGGAAAAACTGTTTTTT.